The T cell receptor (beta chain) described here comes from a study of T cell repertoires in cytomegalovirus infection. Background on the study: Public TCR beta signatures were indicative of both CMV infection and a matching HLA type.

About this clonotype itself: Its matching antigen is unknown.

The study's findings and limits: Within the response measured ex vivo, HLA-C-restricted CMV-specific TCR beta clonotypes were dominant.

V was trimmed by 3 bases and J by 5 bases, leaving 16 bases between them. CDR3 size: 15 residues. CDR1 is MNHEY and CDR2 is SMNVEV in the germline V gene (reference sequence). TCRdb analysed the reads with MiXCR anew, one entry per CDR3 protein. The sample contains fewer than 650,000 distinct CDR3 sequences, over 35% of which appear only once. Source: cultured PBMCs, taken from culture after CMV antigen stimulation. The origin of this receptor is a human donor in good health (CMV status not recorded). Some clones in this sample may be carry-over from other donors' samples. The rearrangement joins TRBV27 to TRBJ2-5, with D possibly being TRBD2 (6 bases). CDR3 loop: CASSLRRGVRETQYF. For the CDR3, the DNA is TGTGCCAGCAGTTTGAGGCGGGGTGTTCGTGAGACCCAGTACTTC.